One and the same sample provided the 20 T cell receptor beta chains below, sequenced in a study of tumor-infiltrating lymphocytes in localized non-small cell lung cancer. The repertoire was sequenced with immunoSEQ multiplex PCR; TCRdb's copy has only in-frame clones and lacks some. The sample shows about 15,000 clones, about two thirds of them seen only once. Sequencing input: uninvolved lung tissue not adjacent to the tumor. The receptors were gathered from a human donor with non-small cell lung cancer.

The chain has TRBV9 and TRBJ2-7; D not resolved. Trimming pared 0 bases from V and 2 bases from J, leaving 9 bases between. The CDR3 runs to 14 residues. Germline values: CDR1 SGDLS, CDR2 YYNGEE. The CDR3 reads CASSVAGSTYEQYF. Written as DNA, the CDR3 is TGTGCCAGCAGCGTAGCCGGATCGACCTACGAGCAGTACTTC.

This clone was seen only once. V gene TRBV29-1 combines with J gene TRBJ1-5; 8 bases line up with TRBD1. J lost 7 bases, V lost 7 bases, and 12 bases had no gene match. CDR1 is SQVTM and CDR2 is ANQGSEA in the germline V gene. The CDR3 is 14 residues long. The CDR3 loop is CSAWTGLDWQPQHF. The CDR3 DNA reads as TGCAGCGCTTGGACAGGGTTAGATTGGCAGCCCCAGCATTTT.

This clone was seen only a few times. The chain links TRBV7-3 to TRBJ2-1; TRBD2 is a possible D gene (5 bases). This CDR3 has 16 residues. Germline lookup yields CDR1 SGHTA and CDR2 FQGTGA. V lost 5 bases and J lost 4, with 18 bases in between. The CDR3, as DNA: TGTGCCAGCAGCACTAAAGCGAGAGGGAATTACAATGAGCAGTTCTTC. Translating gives CASSTKARGNYNEQFF.

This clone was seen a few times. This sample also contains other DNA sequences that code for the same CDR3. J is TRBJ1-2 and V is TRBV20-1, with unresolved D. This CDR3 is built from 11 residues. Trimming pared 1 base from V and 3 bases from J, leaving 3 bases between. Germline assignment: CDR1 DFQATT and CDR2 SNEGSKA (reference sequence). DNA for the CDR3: TGCAGTGCTAGAGTAGACTATGGCTACACCTTC. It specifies CSARVDYGYTF.

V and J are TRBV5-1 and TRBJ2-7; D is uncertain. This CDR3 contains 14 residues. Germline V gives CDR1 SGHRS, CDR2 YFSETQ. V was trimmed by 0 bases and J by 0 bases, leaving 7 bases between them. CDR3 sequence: CASSLDPPSYEQYF. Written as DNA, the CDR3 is TGCGCCAGCAGCTTGGATCCCCCCTCCTACGAGCAGTACTTC. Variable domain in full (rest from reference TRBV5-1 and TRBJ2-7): KAGVTQTPRYLIKTRGQQVTLSCSPISGHRSVSWYQQTPGQGLQFLFEYFSETQRNKGNFPGRFSGRQFSNSRSEMNVSTLELGDSALYLCASSLDPPSYEQYFGPGTRLTVT.

CDR3 sequence reads: CASSHPTGTGNEKLFF. As DNA, the CDR3 is TGTGCCAGCAGCCACCCGACAGGAACGGGTAATGAAAAACTGTTTTTT. V usage is TRBV4-2 and J usage is TRBJ1-4, with D possibly matching TRBD1 (6 bases). The V end was cut by 3 bases, the J end by 4 bases, with 15 bases between. Germline V lookup: CDR1 LGHNA, CDR2 YNFKEQ. The CDR3 spans 16 residues.

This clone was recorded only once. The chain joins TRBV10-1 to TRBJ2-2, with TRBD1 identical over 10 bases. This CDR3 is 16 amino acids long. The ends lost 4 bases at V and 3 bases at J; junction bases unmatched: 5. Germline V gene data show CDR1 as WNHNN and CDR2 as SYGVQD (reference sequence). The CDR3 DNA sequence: TGCGCCAGCAGTGGGGGGACAGGGGCTTACACCGGGGAGCTGTTTTTT. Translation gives CASSGGTGAYTGELFF.

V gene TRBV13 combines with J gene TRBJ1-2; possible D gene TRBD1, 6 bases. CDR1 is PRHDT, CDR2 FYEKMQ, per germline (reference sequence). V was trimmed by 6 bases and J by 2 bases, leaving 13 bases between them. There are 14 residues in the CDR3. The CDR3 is CASSHLTGNYGYTF. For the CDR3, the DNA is TGTGCCAGCAGTCATCTCACAGGGAACTATGGCTACACCTTC.

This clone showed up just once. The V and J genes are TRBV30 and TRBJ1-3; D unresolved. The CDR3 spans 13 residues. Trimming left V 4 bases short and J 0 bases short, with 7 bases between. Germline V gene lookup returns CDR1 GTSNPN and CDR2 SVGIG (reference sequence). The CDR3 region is CAWKLSSGNTIYF. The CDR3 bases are TGTGCCTGGAAACTCTCCTCTGGAAACACCATATATTTT.

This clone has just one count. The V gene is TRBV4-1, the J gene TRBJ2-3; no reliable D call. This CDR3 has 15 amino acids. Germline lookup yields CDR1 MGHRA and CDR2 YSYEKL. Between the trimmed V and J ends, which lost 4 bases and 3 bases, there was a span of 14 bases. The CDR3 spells CASSLRTPETDTQYF. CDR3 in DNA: TGCGCCAGCAGCCTCCGGACCCCAGAGACAGATACGCAGTATTTT.

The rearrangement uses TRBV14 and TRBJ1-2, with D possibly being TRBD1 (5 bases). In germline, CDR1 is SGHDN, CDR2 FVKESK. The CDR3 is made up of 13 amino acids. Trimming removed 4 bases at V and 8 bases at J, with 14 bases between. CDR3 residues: CASSLHEGFGYTF. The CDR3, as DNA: TGTGCCAGCAGCCTCCACGAGGGGTTCGGCTACACCTTC.

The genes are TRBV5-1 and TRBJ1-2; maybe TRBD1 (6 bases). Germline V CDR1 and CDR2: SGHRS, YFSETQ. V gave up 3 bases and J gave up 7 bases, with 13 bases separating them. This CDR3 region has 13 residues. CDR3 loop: CASSSNRASGYTF. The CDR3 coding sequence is TGCGCCAGCAGCTCGAACAGGGCGTCTGGCTACACCTTC.

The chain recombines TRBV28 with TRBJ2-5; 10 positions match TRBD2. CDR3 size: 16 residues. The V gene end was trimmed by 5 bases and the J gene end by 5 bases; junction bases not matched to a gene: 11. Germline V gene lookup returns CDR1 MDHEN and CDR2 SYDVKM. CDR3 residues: CASSKWASGSMETQYF. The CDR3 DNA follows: TGTGCCAGCAGTAAGTGGGCTAGCGGGAGCATGGAGACCCAGTACTTC.

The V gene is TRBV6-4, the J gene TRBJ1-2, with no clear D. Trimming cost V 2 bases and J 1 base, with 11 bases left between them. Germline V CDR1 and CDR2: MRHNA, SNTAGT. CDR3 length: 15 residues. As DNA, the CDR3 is TGTGCCAGCAGTGACCAGCCGGGAAGTAACTATGGCTACACCTTC. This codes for CASSDQPGSNYGYTF.

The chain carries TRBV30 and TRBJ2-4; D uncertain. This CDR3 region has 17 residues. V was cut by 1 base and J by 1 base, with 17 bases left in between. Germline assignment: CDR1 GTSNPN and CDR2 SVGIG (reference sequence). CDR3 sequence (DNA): TGTGCCTGGAGTGCCCAGACCACCAGCTTGGCCAAAAACATTCAGTACTTC. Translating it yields CAWSAQTTSLAKNIQYF.

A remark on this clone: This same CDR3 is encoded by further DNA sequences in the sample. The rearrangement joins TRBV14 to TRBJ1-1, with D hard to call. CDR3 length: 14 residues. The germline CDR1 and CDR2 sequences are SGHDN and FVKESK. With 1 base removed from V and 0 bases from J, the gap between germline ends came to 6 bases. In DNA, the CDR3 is TGTGCCAGCAGCCAAGCAGGTATGAACACTGAAGCTTTCTTT. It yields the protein CASSQAGMNTEAFF.

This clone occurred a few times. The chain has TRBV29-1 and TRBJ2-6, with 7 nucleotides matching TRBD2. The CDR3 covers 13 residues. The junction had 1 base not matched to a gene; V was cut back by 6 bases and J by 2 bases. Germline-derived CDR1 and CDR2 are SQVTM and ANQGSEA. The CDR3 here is CSVREAGANVLTF. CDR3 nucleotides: TGCAGCGTCCGGGAGGCTGGGGCCAACGTCCTGACTTTC.

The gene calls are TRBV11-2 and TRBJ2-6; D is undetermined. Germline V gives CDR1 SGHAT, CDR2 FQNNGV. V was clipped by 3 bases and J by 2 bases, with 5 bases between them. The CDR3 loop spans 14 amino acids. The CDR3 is CASSFTAGANVLTF. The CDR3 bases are TGTGCCAGCAGCTTTACGGCTGGGGCCAACGTCCTGACTTTC.

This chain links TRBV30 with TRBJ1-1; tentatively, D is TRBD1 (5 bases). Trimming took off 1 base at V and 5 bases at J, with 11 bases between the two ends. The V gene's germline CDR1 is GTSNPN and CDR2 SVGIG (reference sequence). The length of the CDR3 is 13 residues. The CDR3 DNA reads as TGTGCCTGGAGTGGGGGGGGGAGGACTGAAGCTTTCTTT. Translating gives CAWSGGGRTEAFF.

The CDR3 coding sequence is TGTGCCAGCAGTTTATTTCGCGGGGCCACCTACGAGCAGTACTTC. Its translation is CASSLFRGATYEQYF. The chain couples TRBV28 to TRBJ2-7; tentative D call: TRBD2 (6 bases). V was cut by 1 base and J by 2 bases, with 12 bases left in between. This CDR3 comprises 15 residues. Germline V gene data show CDR1 as MDHEN and CDR2 as SYDVKM.